Below are 4 T cell receptor beta chains sequenced from a single sample in a study of blood T cell repertoires in COVID-19. This table comes from immunoSEQ multiplex PCR, and its TCRdb copy is limited to in-frame clones, with some not included. Seen here are around 120,000 clones, roughly 80% observed once, and the top ten hold under 2.5%. Sequencing used peripheral blood. The origin of the receptors is a man between 65 and 80 years old with acute or convalescent COVID-19.

V usage is TRBV12-3 or TRBV12-4 and J usage is TRBJ1-1; D gene ambiguous. The length of the CDR3 is 12 residues. With 8 bases removed from V and 0 bases from J, the gap between germline ends came to 7 bases. CDR3 DNA: TGTGCCAGCTTCCGGTTGAACACTGAAGCTTTCTTT. This encodes CASFRLNTEAFF.

The chain's CDR3 is CASSSHGTGGTGELFF. In DNA form, the CDR3 reads TGTGCCAGCAGTTCCCACGGGACAGGAGGCACCGGGGAGCTGTTTTTT. The chain is built from TRBV6-6 and TRBJ2-2; 8 bases match TRBD1. V lost 4 bases to trimming and J lost 4 bases; unmatched junction nucleotides: 8. The germline CDR1 and CDR2 sequences are MNHNY and SVGAGI (reference sequence). The CDR3 length is 16 residues.

The genes are TRBV15 and TRBJ2-3, with D perhaps matching TRBD2 (5 bases). Germline CDR1 is LNHNV and CDR2 is YYDKDF (reference sequence). The CDR3 is 16 amino acids. V lost 0 bases, J lost 0 bases, and 10 bases lay in between. The CDR3 protein is CATSRDPWTSTDTQYF. CDR3 DNA sequence: TGTGCCACCAGCAGAGATCCGTGGACTAGCACAGATACGCAGTATTTT.

The rearrangement uses TRBV11-2 and TRBJ1-2, with a tentative D call TRBD1 (6 bases). V was clipped by 4 bases and J by 7 bases, with 16 bases between them. This CDR3 contains 14 residues. Germline V gene data show CDR1 as SGHAT and CDR2 as FQNNGV. In nucleotides, the CDR3 is TGTGCCAGCAGCTCGATACTTCAGGGGTCTGGCTACACCTTC. This sequence encodes CASSSILQGSGYTF.